Included here is one TCR beta chain sequence, with context. The sample originates from a study of blood T cell repertoires in COVID-19. Study details: Sites across the United States, Italy and Spain contributed samples from acute and convalescent COVID-19. Sources were T cells, B-cell-depleted T cells, or PBMCs; the material itself was cDNA or gDNA.

In the original analysis: The authors estimated nucleated cell counts from reference gene primer amplification. This table comes from immunoSEQ multiplex PCR, and its TCRdb copy is limited to in-frame clones, with some not included. V and J calls and clone size follow that table, whereas D and trimming were derived from the DNA. The repertoire holds approximately 96,000 clones, with roughly 89% as singletons. Sequencing was performed on peripheral blood. The source is a human donor with COVID-19, enrolled during active disease. The donor label of this sample is uncertain.

The chain's CDR3 is CASSYHIRQISFQFF. DNA for the CDR3: TGTGCCAGCAGTTACCACATCCGACAGATATCGTTCCAGTTTTTT. The V gene is TRBV6-2 or TRBV6-3, the J gene TRBJ1-4, with D perhaps matching TRBD1 (5 bases). CDR3 length equals 15 residues. V lost 2 bases to trimming and J lost 16 bases, with 23 bases between them. CDR1 is MNHEY and CDR2 is SVGEGT in the germline V gene.